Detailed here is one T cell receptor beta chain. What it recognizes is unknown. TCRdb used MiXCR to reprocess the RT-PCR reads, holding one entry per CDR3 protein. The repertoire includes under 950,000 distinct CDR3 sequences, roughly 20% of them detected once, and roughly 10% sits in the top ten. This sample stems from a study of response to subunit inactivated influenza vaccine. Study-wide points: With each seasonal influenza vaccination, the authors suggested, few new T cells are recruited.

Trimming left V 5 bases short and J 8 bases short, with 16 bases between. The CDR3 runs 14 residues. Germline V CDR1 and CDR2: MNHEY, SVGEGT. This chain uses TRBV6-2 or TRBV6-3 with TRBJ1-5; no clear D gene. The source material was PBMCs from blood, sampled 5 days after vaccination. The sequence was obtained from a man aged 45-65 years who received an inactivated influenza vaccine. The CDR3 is CASSTQDISEPQHF. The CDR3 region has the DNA TGTGCCAGCAGTACCCAAGACATCTCGGAGCCCCAGCATTTT.